The 12 T cell receptor beta chains listed next were all sequenced from one sample in a study of T cells after yellow fever vaccination. TCRdb itself ran the 5' RACE reads through MiXCR, one entry per CDR3 protein. This sample has some 390,000 distinct CDR3 sequences, with approximately 5.7% found just once. The input for sequencing was PBMCs, taken 5 days after the yellow fever booster vaccination. The receptor source for this set is a man aged 25-40 years who received the YFV17D yellow fever vaccine.

This chain's CDR3 is CASHRDRDNSPLHF. The CDR3 DNA follows: TGTGCCAGCCACCGGGACAGGGATAATTCACCCCTCCACTTT. This chain uses TRBV6-1 with TRBJ1-6; the match to TRBD1 covers 9 bases. V shed 8 bases, J shed 5 bases, and the junction held 4 bases outside the gene matches. The CDR3 contains 14 residues. The germline gives CDR1 MNHNS, CDR2 SASEGT.

This clonotype was detected many times. The chain combines TRBV6-2 or TRBV6-3 with TRBJ2-1, with a tentative D call TRBD2 (5 bases). Trimming pared 10 bases from V and 1 base from J, leaving 17 bases between. The CDR3 spans 15 residues. CDR1 is MNHEY, CDR2 SVGEGT, per germline. The CDR3, as DNA: TGTGCCACTTTAGCGAGCCTAAATTCCTACAATGAGCAGTTCTTC. It translates to CATLASLNSYNEQFF.

In its sample, this clonotype was seen many times. The chain employs TRBV4-3 and TRBJ2-7; weak D call: TRBD2 (6 bases). Germline values: CDR1 LGHNA, CDR2 YSLEER. The CDR3 sequence is 14 residues long. The V gene lost 0 bases and the J gene lost 7 bases, with 13 bases spanning the gap. CDR3 DNA sequence: TGCGCCAGCAGCCAAGATAGGGAGGCAAAGGAGCAGTACTTC. Protein: CASSQDREAKEQYF.

This clonotype was seen a handful of times. The chain joins TRBV5-6 to TRBJ2-5; 9 bases agree with TRBD1. The CDR3 consists of 14 residues. V lost 4 bases, J lost 3 bases, and 4 bases stayed unmatched. The germline V gene encodes CDR1 SGHDT and CDR2 YYEEEE. Here the CDR3 DNA reads TGTGCCAGCAGCATAGGACAGGGGAAAGAGACCCAGTACTTC. As protein: CASSIGQGKETQYF.

This clonotype was seen ten or more times. CDR3 nucleotides: TGTGCCAGCCGGGACAAAACCTACGAGCAGTACTTC. Its protein is CASRDKTYEQYF. The rearrangement links TRBV12-3 or TRBV12-4 to TRBJ2-7, with D possibly TRBD1 on 6 matching bases. The CDR3 sequence is 12 residues long. V lost 8 bases to trimming and J lost 2 bases, with 10 bases between them.

This clonotype has more than one count but fewer than ten. The chain uses TRBV28 and TRBJ2-7; 14 positions agree with TRBD2. Germline V gives CDR1 MDHEN, CDR2 SYDVKM. The V segment lost 5 bases and the J segment 3 bases; nucleotides outside the gene matches: 6. CDR3 length equals 16 residues. The CDR3 DNA reads TGTGCCAGCAGTCCGATGACTAGCGGGAGGGTCTACGAGCAGTACTTC. This codes for CASSPMTSGRVYEQYF.

V is TRBV6-1 and J is TRBJ2-7, with D possibly being TRBD1 (7 bases). In germline, CDR1 is MNHNS, CDR2 SASEGT. The ends were cut back, 5 bases at V and 3 bases at J, with 17 bases in the middle. The CDR3 consists of 15 residues. The CDR3 DNA follows: TGTGCCAGCAGTCAAAATGCGGGACAGTTCTACGAGCAGTACTTC. This codes for CASSQNAGQFYEQYF.

Many counts were recorded for this clonotype. The chain carries TRBV29-1 and TRBJ2-1; a weak D match, TRBD1 (5 bases). The V gene's germline CDR1 is SQVTM and CDR2 ANQGSEA. There are 12 residues in the CDR3. V was trimmed by 4 bases and J by 7 bases, leaving 11 bases between them. The CDR3 spells CSVGGKGNEQFF. The CDR3 region has the DNA TGCAGCGTTGGGGGAAAGGGGAATGAGCAGTTCTTC.

This chain uses TRBV3-1 with TRBJ1-1; 10 bases are a match to TRBD1. Trimming removed 4 bases from V and 1 base from J; junction bases left unmatched: 3. The CDR3 covers 15 residues. CDR1 and CDR2 from the germline V gene are LGHDT and YNNKEL (reference sequence). CDR3: CASSPGTGENTEAFF. The CDR3 nucleotides read TGTGCCAGCAGCCCAGGGACAGGGGAGAACACTGAAGCTTTCTTT.

The table lists this clonotype with many counts. The rearrangement links TRBV11-2 to TRBJ2-2, with D possibly matching TRBD2 (5 bases). Trimming took off 0 bases at V and 4 bases at J, with 9 bases between the two ends. CDR1 SGHAT and CDR2 FQNNGV come from the germline V gene. CDR3 length: 15 amino acids. The CDR3: CASSLERTGTGELFF. The CDR3 DNA sequence: TGTGCCAGCAGCTTAGAACGGACTGGCACCGGGGAGCTGTTTTTT. Filled out from reference TRBV11-2 and TRBJ2-2, the complete variable domain reads EAGVAQSPRYKIIEKRQSVAFWCNPISGHATLYWYQQILGQGPKLLIQFQNNGVVDDSQLPKDRFSAERLKGVDSTLKIQPAKLEDSAVYLCASSLERTGTGELFFGEGSRLTVL.

The J gene is TRBJ2-7, the V gene TRBV20-1, with TRBD1 as a possible D gene (5 bases). The V end lost 6 bases, the J end lost 6 bases, and 21 bases lay between the germline ends. Germline values: CDR1 DFQATT, CDR2 SNEGSKA (reference sequence). CDR3 length equals 14 residues. DNA for the CDR3: TGCAGTGCCAAATTACAGGTCACTGGACGCGAGCAGTACTTC. This gives the protein CSAKLQVTGREQYF.

This clonotype was counted at least ten times. The V call is TRBV28, the J call TRBJ2-3, with D perhaps matching TRBD2 (5 bases). CDR1 is MDHEN, CDR2 SYDVKM, per germline. The CDR3 has 17 residues. Between the trimmed V and J ends, which lost 5 bases and 1 base, there was a span of 19 bases. CDR3 coding DNA: TGTGCCAGCAGTACAATATTCGGGGAGTCGGGCACAGATACGCAGTATTTT. As protein: CASSTIFGESGTDTQYF.